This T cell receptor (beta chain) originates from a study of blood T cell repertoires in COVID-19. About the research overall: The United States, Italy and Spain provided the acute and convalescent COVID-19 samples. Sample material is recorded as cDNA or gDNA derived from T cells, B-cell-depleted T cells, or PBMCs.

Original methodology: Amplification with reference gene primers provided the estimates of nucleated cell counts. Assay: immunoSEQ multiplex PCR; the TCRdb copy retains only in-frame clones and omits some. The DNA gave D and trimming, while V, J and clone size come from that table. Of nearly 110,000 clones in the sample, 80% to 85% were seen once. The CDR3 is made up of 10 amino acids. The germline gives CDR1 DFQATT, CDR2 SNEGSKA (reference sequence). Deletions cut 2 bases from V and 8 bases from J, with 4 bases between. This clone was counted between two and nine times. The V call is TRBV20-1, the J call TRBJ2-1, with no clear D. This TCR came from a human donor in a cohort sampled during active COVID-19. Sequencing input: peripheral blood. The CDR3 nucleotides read TGCAGTGCTAGAAGCGATGAGCAGTTCTTC. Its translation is CSARSDEQFF.